The rows below give T cell receptor beta chains drawn from one sample of a study of blood T cell repertoires in COVID-19. Produced via immunoSEQ multiplex PCR; TCRdb's table is partial and in-frame only. The table records just over 300,000 clones, 87% of them present only once. Sample: peripheral blood. The receptors originated from a man between 18 and 29 years old with active or convalescent COVID-19. Both conserved end residues are part of each CDR3. The D gene is left open where the match is weak. Not all rows give a size; the values are once, few, many and, for expanded clones, a class.

v_gene	j_gene	d_gene	abundance	CDR3nt	CDR3aa
TRBV28	TRBJ1-3	-	-	TGTGCCAGCAGTTTATCCCTCCGACTTCGCTCCTCTGGAAACACCATATATTTT	CASSLSLRLRSSGNTIYF
TRBV3-1/TRBV3-2	TRBJ1-2	-	few	TGTGCCAGCAGCCGCCGGGTCGTCTGGGGCTACACCTTC	CASSRRVVWGYTF
TRBV9	TRBJ2-1	-	-	TGTGCCAGCAGCGTAGCGTCCCTTAATTACAATGAGCAGTTCTTC	CASSVASLNYNEQFF
TRBV6-5	TRBJ2-2	-	-	TGTGCCAGCAGTTACGGAGGGGCCGGGGAGCTGTTTTTT	CASSYGGAGELFF
TRBV6-2/TRBV6-3	TRBJ2-6	TRBD1	-	TGTGCCAGCAGTGGGACAGGGGATTATGGGGCCAACGTCCTGACTTTC	CASSGTGDYGANVLTF
TRBV29-1	TRBJ1-2	-	-	TGCAGCGCCCCGGGACTTCGAGATGGCTACACCTTC	CSAPGLRDGYTF
TRBV25-1	TRBJ1-6	-	-	TGTGCCAGCACCCTACAGGGTACTAATTCACCCCTCCACTTT	CASTLQGTNSPLHF
TRBV9	TRBJ2-3	TRBD2	-	TGTGCCAGCAGCGTGGCATGGGGGGGTTCGACAGATACGCAGTATTTT	CASSVAWGGSTDTQYF
TRBV5-1	TRBJ1-1	-	-	TGCGCCAGCAGCTTGATGGTCGCCGGGAACACTGAAGCTTTCTTT	CASSLMVAGNTEAFF
TRBV2	TRBJ2-3	TRBD2	few	TGTGCCGGGGGACTAGCGGGGGCAGATACGCAGTATTTT	CAGGLAGADTQYF
TRBV7-3	TRBJ2-3	-	few	TGTGCCAGCAGCTTAAATAACGGGGTGGCAGATACGCAGTATTTT	CASSLNNGVADTQYF
TRBV2	TRBJ1-6	-	-	TGTGCCAGCAGAAGGAGCTCCTATAATTCACCCCTCCACTTT	CASRRSSYNSPLHF
TRBV7-3	TRBJ2-1	TRBD2	-	TGTGCCAGCAGCTTAATTTCCAGCGGGAGCTCCTACAATGAGCAGTTCTTC	CASSLISSGSSYNEQFF
TRBV7-8	TRBJ2-1	-	-	TGTGCCAGCAGCCCGGTGGGGGGAAGGTCCTACAATGAGCAGTTCTTC	CASSPVGGRSYNEQFF
TRBV18	TRBJ2-2	-	-	TGTGCCAGCTCACCAATGTCGGGGGAGCTGTTTTTT	CASSPMSGELFF
TRBV18	TRBJ2-5	TRBD1	-	TGTGCCAGCTCAAAGTTACAATCGGGACAGCTACAAGAGACCCAGTACTTC	CASSKLQSGQLQETQYF
TRBV7-9	TRBJ2-3	TRBD2	once	TGTGCCAGCAGAAAAGCGGGGGGTAGCACAGATACGCAGTATTTT	CASRKAGGSTDTQYF
TRBV29-1	TRBJ2-1	TRBD2	-	TGCAGCGTTCGTAGCGGGAGGGCCCGGTCCTACAATGAGCAGTTCTTC	CSVRSGRARSYNEQFF
TRBV6-5	TRBJ1-2	-	-	TGTGCCACCCGCGGGAGCCGAACATATGGCTACACCTTC	CATRGSRTYGYTF
TRBV11-2	TRBJ1-6	-	-	TGTGCCAGCAGCTTATTACCCGGGGGGGATTCACCCCTCCACTTT	CASSLLPGGDSPLHF
TRBV4-1	TRBJ2-2	TRBD2	-	TGCGCCAGCAGCCGACTAACCGGACTAGCGGGGAGTCGCACCGGGGAGCTGTTTTTT	CASSRLTGLAGSRTGELFF
TRBV2	TRBJ2-3	-	-	TGTGCCAGCGGTGACAGGAGCACAGATACGCAGTATTTT	CASGDRSTDTQYF
TRBV27	TRBJ2-5	-	-	TGTGCCAGCAGTTTAGCGGGCGCGACGGAGACCCAGTACTTC	CASSLAGATETQYF
TRBV23-1	TRBJ2-1	TRBD1	-	TGCGCCAGCAGCCTTGACAGGGAACGGAAAAAGAGCTCCTACAATGAGCAGTTCTTC	CASSLDRERKKSSYNEQFF
TRBV11-2	TRBJ2-3	-	-	TGTGCCAGCAGCTTGGGCCCCGCAGATACGCAGTATTTT	CASSLGPADTQYF
TRBV10-3	TRBJ2-2	TRBD1	few	TGTGCCATCAGTGGAAGGGGGCTAGAGTCCGGGGAGCTGTTTTTT	CAISGRGLESGELFF
TRBV7-2	TRBJ1-2	-	-	TGTGCCAGCAGCTTAGGTCGGGGCTATGGCTACACCTTC	CASSLGRGYGYTF
TRBV2	TRBJ1-6	-	few	TGTGCCAGCAGCGGCGGGAGGGTTGATTCACCCCTCCACTTT	CASSGGRVDSPLHF
TRBV18	TRBJ1-5	TRBD1	-	TGTGCCAGCTCACCGTCAGGGGGTGGTCAGCCCCAGCATTTT	CASSPSGGGQPQHF
TRBV5-1	TRBJ2-3	-	-	TGCGCCAGCAGCTATCAGGGTGCGGCAGATACGCAGTATTTT	CASSYQGAADTQYF
TRBV6-5	TRBJ1-5	-	-	TGTGCGGGGAGGGAACTTTATCCCCAGCATTTT	CAGRELYPQHF
TRBV7-9	TRBJ2-3	-	-	TGTGCCAGCAGCTTAAGAGTGATGGATACGCAGTATTTT	CASSLRVMDTQYF
TRBV11-2	TRBJ1-5	-	-	TGTGCCAGCAGCCTAGGCGTACGGGGTTACCAGCCCCAGCATTTT	CASSLGVRGYQPQHF
TRBV19	TRBJ1-4	TRBD1	-	TGTGCCAGTAGTAATTTGCGGCCAGGGGGGGAAAAACTGTTTTTT	CASSNLRPGGEKLFF
TRBV20-1	TRBJ2-7	TRBD1	-	TGCAGTGCTAGTATGCTGGGACAGGGGGCCAGTGAGCAGTACTTC	CSASMLGQGASEQYF
TRBV27	TRBJ2-7	TRBD1	-	TGTGCCAGCAGCCCTGCAGGGGGTGCCTCATACTCCTACGAGCAGTACTTC	CASSPAGGASYSYEQYF
TRBV27	TRBJ1-1	-	-	TGTGCCAGCAGTTCTAAAAAGAACACTGAAGCTTTCTTT	CASSSKKNTEAFF
TRBV3-1/TRBV3-2	TRBJ2-7	-	-	TGTGCCAGCAGCCGATACAGAGACCCTTCCTACGAGCAGTACTTC	CASSRYRDPSYEQYF
TRBV5-1	TRBJ2-2	TRBD1	-	TGCGCCAGCAGCTTGGTTGCAGGGGGGAACACCGGGGAGCTGTTTTTT	CASSLVAGGNTGELFF
TRBV21-1	TRBJ1-6	-	-	TGTGCCAGCAGCAAAGTGAACCAGGAACAGCCGCCGCCTAATTCACCCCTCCACTTT	CASSKVNQEQPPPNSPLHF
TRBV5-1	TRBJ1-5	TRBD1	-	TGCGCCAGCAGCTTTTCGGACAGGGGAGGATCGGGGAATCAGCCCCAGCATTTT	CASSFSDRGGSGNQPQHF
TRBV5-1	TRBJ2-3	TRBD1	-	TGCGCCAGCAGCGCCAACCCTACAGGGGGCGGCACAGATACGCAGTATTTT	CASSANPTGGGTDTQYF
TRBV29-1	TRBJ1-4	TRBD1	once	TGCAGCGTTGTGGGGACAGGGGGTGAAAAACTGTTTTTT	CSVVGTGGEKLFF
TRBV12-3/TRBV12-4	TRBJ1-2	-	-	TGTGCCAGCAGTTGGGACTCCAACTATGGCTACACCTTC	CASSWDSNYGYTF
TRBV29-1	TRBJ2-1	-	-	TGCAGCGCCCGAGAAGTCGCAGGCAATGAGCAGTTCTTC	CSAREVAGNEQFF
TRBV19	TRBJ1-1	TRBD1	-	TGTGCCAGTAGTCCCCGCGGGGACAGGGGGCAAGTCACTGAAGCTTTCTTT	CASSPRGDRGQVTEAFF
TRBV6-1	TRBJ2-7	TRBD1	-	TGTGCCAGCAGTGCAGCGGGGACAGGGTTCTACGAGCAGTACTTC	CASSAAGTGFYEQYF
TRBV4-3	TRBJ1-4	-	once	TGCGCCAGCAGCCATGGACAGAGAACTAATGAAAAACTGTTTTTT	CASSHGQRTNEKLFF
TRBV6-5	TRBJ1-2	TRBD1	-	TGTGCCTACCGGGACAGGCTCTATTATGGCTACACCTTC	CAYRDRLYYGYTF
TRBV6-1	TRBJ2-7	TRBD2	-	TGTGCCAGCAGTGAATTGGCGGGAGGCCCCCCCTACGAGCAGTACTTC	CASSELAGGPPYEQYF
TRBV28	TRBJ2-5	TRBD1	-	TGTGCCAGCAAGACACAGGGGGCATGGGAGACCCAGTACTTC	CASKTQGAWETQYF
TRBV7-2	TRBJ2-1	TRBD2	-	TGTGCCAGCAGCCCCCCCCGGGGGACTAGCGGGACGTATGAGCAGTTCTTC	CASSPPRGTSGTYEQFF
TRBV5-4	TRBJ1-1	TRBD1	-	TGTGCCAGCAGCTGGACAGGGGAAAAGGACACTGAAGCTTTCTTT	CASSWTGEKDTEAFF
TRBV4-1	TRBJ2-7	-	-	TGCGCCAGCAGCCAAAAGGGGGGGCTCCTATGGTACGAGCAGTACTTC	CASSQKGGLLWYEQYF
TRBV3-1/TRBV3-2	TRBJ1-5	-	-	TGTGCCAGCAGCCAAGACAGAAATCAGCCCCAGCATTTT	CASSQDRNQPQHF
TRBV21-1	TRBJ2-2	-	-	TGTGCCAGCAGGAACCTATACAGGGGCACCGGGGAGCTGTTTTTT	CASRNLYRGTGELFF
TRBV2	TRBJ2-3	TRBD1	-	TGTGCCACCTCGGGACAGGGAACAGATACGCAGTATTTT	CATSGQGTDTQYF
TRBV7-8	TRBJ2-3	TRBD2	-	TGTGCCAGCAGCCAGAACCCAAGGACTAGCGGGGCGAGAGATACGCAGTATTTT	CASSQNPRTSGARDTQYF
TRBV15	TRBJ1-2	-	few	TGTGCCACCAGCGTACAGATCTCCTATGGCTACACCTTC	CATSVQISYGYTF